This T cell receptor beta chain comes out of a study of T cell responses to AZD1222 COVID-19 vaccine (dated by TCRdb to the early 2020s). Regarding the study in general: AZD1222 recipients with second doses at about 4 weeks or about 12 weeks were pooled, because spike-specific TCR depth and breadth did not differ between schedules. Trial participants were enrolled by age into subgroups of 18-55, 56-69 and 70-plus years, and around 140, 26 and 57 TCR-sequenced participants, respectively, were included in these subgroups. A total of 230 to 250 trial participants underwent TCR sequencing, of whom nearly 210 had received two doses of AZD1222 and roughly 26 had received two doses of the MenACWY control vaccine. Study-wide conclusions, independent of this receptor: Conclusions about previously exposed vaccinees were limited because only six AZD1222 recipients were SARS-CoV-2 seropositive at baseline. In the small 56-69-year group, the increase in depth fell short of significance, most likely because of low power. A significant rise in spike-specific TCR breadth and depth was observed after two AZD1222 doses relative to day 0 and relative to MenACWY recipients. Nearly half of unique spike-specific TCRs reportedly recognized epitopes outside regions mutated in the B.1.351 and B.1.1.7 variants. Vaccine-associated CD4 TCRs spanned the whole spike protein, with dominant responses in regions 160-218 and 743-854. Most participants were white British and females outnumbered males, and the authors suggested that clonal diversity may have been underestimated. Because no samples from the day 14 peak response were available, repertoires could be characterized only after the peak T cell response.

V is shortened by 6 bases, J by 2 bases, and the region joining them spans 19 bases. The CDR3 runs 16 amino acids, cysteine and phenylalanine included. The only DNA kept is the CDR3, 48 bases in frame from the first base. According to the germline V gene (reference sequence), CDR1 reads SEHNR and CDR2 reads FQNEAQ. The CDR3 regions of human TCRbeta chains were analyzed by immunosequencing. Under the source paper's analysis protocol: Repertoire TCRs were matched against a reference library of SARS-CoV-2-specific TCRs generated with the MIRA antigen-specificity platform. Breadth was defined as the fraction of unique TCRs that were SARS-CoV-2-associated. Depth was defined as the fraction of total T cells that were SARS-CoV-2-associated. Each spike-specific TCR was assigned to its reactive spike region and to a CD4 or CD8 class using the MIRA data. Log10-transformed breadth and depth values were compared by one-way ANOVA with Sidak's multiple comparisons tests. Entries here come from immuneACCESS through TCRdb and include only in-frame sequences with V and J called. Some clones fail to appear in such tables; in the studies checked, an unresolved V gene covers under half of the shortfall, and the cause of the remainder is unknown. The V and J calls and clone size were taken over from that table, and D and trimming were inferred from the DNA. A total of approximately 190,000 clones appear in this sample, more than 75% of them only once. The ten largest clonotypes hold approximately 0.98% of the sample.

Explained via the paper, the time point label denotes: baseline before first vaccination. Samples from vaccinated people were obtained from the UK trials COV001 and COV002, which included a single-blind randomized controlled phase 2/3 trial of AZD1222 (ChAdOx1 nCoV-19) in healthy adults. For TCRbeta chain sequencing, PBMC samples were collected from trial participants at day 0 and at day 28 after the second dose. Turning to this clone: The specificity of this receptor is unknown. No much larger clonotype is one base removed from it; base qualities were not supplied.

The sample consisted of peripheral blood, taken on day 0 of AZD1222 vaccination. The chain uses TRBV7-9 and TRBJ1-2; possibly the D gene is TRBD1, per 5 matching bases. The TCR sequence derives from an adult in good health. The CDR3 protein is CASSPMRGPSNYGYTF. Read as DNA, the sequence is TGTGCCAGCAGTCCCATGAGGGGCCCCTCAAACTATGGCTACACCTTC.